These 10 T cell receptor beta chains were all obtained from the same sample, sequenced in a study of cytotoxic CD8 clonotypes in ibrutinib-treated CLL. Assay used: immunoSEQ multiplex PCR; TCRdb lists only in-frame clones, some missing. The data hold 15,000 or so clones, with 81% observed a single time. The specimen comprised PBMCs, sampled before ibrutinib treatment. These receptors were collected from a human donor with chronic lymphocytic leukemia.

This chain uses TRBV30 with TRBJ2-7; D possibly matches TRBD1 or TRBD2 (5 bases each). V lost 4 bases and J 6 bases, leaving 16 bases between the germline ends. Germline loops: CDR1 GTSNPN, CDR2 SVGIG (reference sequence). This CDR3 is built from 13 residues. The CDR3 DNA sequence: TGTGCCTGGACCTTAGGGACCCTGGGCGAGCAGTACTTC. Translated, it gives CAWTLGTLGEQYF. The whole variable domain, filled in from reference TRBV30 and TRBJ2-7, reads SQTIHQWPATLVQPVGSPLSLECTVEGTSNPNLYWYRQAAGRGLQLLFYSVGIGQISSEVPQNLSASRPQDRQFILSSKKLLLSDSGFYLCAWTLGTLGEQYFGPGTRLTVT.

V and J are TRBV19 and TRBJ1-5; possible D gene TRBD1, 6 bases. This CDR3 is built from 17 residues. The germline V gene encodes CDR1 LNHDA and CDR2 SQIVND (reference sequence). With 7 bases removed from V and 2 bases from J, the gap between germline ends came to 21 bases. The CDR3 coding sequence is TGTGCCAGTAAAGATACTAGGGGGGGATCGGGCAATCAGCCCCAGCATTTT. Its translation is CASKDTRGGSGNQPQHF.

This clone was found a few times. The rearrangement joins TRBV28 to TRBJ2-6; weak D call: TRBD1 (5 bases). CDR3 length: 13 amino acids. V dropped 8 bases and J dropped 4 bases, with 9 bases sitting between them. From germline, CDR1 is MDHEN and CDR2 SYDVKM. The CDR3 DNA reads TGTGCCAGCTGTGGGGCAGGGGCCAACGTCCTGACTTTC. It specifies CASCGAGANVLTF.

This clone was seen once. V is TRBV28 and J is TRBJ2-1; 8 bases fit TRBD1. Unmatched junction bases numbered 22, after V lost 6 bases and J lost 0 bases. The CDR3 consists of 21 residues. CDR1 is MDHEN, CDR2 SYDVKM, per germline. The CDR3 DNA reads as TGTGCCAGCAGCGCGAGCCCGGGGGACAGGATACTCCGCCGCTCCTACAATGAGCAGTTCTTC. Translated: CASSASPGDRILRRSYNEQFF.

CDR3 in DNA: TGTGCCAGCAGCAAATCGGTGGCAGACACTGAAGCTTTCTTT. Residues: CASSKSVADTEAFF. The rearrangement uses TRBV21-1 and TRBJ1-1. TRBV21-1 is a listed pseudogene. This CDR3 contains 14 residues.

The V gene is TRBV7-2, the J gene TRBJ2-3; tentatively, D is TRBD2 (6 bases). CDR3 size: 15 residues. V lost 2 bases and J 0 bases, leaving 9 bases between the germline ends. Looked up from germline, CDR1 is SGHTA and CDR2 is FQGNSA. The CDR3 DNA follows: TGTGCCAGCAGCTTAACTAGCCGGAGCACAGATACGCAGTATTTT. Translated, it gives CASSLTSRSTDTQYF.

This chain joins TRBV4-2 and TRBJ2-2; 9 positions match TRBD1. With V trimmed by 3 bases and J by 3 bases, 2 bases remained unmatched. Germline V gives CDR1 LGHNA, CDR2 YNFKEQ. This CDR3 comprises 15 residues. The CDR3 spells CASSQRQGDTGELFF. CDR3 nucleotides: TGTGCCAGCAGCCAGAGACAGGGGGACACCGGGGAGCTGTTTTTT.

The rearrangement joins TRBV2 to TRBJ2-2; 9 bases align to TRBD2. Per germline, CDR1 SNHLY and CDR2 FYNNEI. The trim removed 8 bases at V and 3 bases at J, leaving 4 bases unmatched. This CDR3 region has 14 residues. The CDR3 protein is CASSGTSYTGELFF. The CDR3 DNA follows: TGTGCCAGCTCCGGGACTAGCTACACCGGGGAGCTGTTTTTT.

The chain combines TRBV28 with TRBJ2-3, with TRBD2 matching 9 bases. This CDR3 region has 16 residues. The J segment lost 4 bases and the V segment lost 2 bases, leaving 7 bases of the junction unmatched. CDR1 is MDHEN, CDR2 SYDVKM, per germline. CDR3 bases: TGTGCCAGCAGTTTAGGCGGGAGGGTGTATGCAGATACGCAGTATTTT. It translates to CASSLGGRVYADTQYF.

This clone was picked up a small number of times. The chain combines TRBV19 with TRBJ2-3, with TRBD1 matching over 7 bases. In germline, CDR1 is LNHDA, CDR2 SQIVND (reference sequence). J gave up 7 bases and V 6 bases, and 10 bases lay outside the gene matches. The CDR3 extends over 14 amino acids. Here the CDR3 DNA reads TGTGCCAGTAGGGTACAGGGGATTGGGTATACGCAGTATTTT. Its protein is CASRVQGIGYTQYF.